The 25 T cell receptor beta chains listed next were all sequenced from one sample in a study of blood T cell repertoires in COVID-19. The table came from immunoSEQ multiplex PCR; TCRdb's copy has only in-frame clones and leaves some out. This table holds more than 300,000 clones, around 83% found once. Specimen: peripheral blood. These receptors came from a woman in her forties or fifties with acute or convalescent COVID-19.

This sequence joins TRBV11-2 and TRBJ2-2; a possible D gene is TRBD2 (5 bases). Deletions cut 2 bases from V and 5 bases from J, with 6 bases between. Germline V gene lookup returns CDR1 SGHAT and CDR2 FQNNGV. The CDR3 extends over 13 amino acids. CDR3 nucleotides: TGTGCCAGCAGCTTACGGGGTACCGGGGAGCTGTTTTTT. Translating it yields CASSLRGTGELFF.

The rearrangement links TRBV14 to TRBJ2-4; possibly TRBD1 for D (6 bases). This CDR3 spans 15 amino acids. Germline loops: CDR1 SGHDN, CDR2 FVKESK. V gave up 3 bases and J gave up 6 bases, with 15 bases separating them. The CDR3 coding sequence is TGTGCCAGCAGCCATGGGGCAACAGGGCCAAACATTCAGTACTTC. Translating gives CASSHGATGPNIQYF.

This clone showed up just a few times. J is TRBJ2-7 and V is TRBV2, with 8 bases lining up with TRBD2. After removal of 8 bases from V and 5 bases from J, the junction contained 8 bases not matched to a gene. The CDR3 runs 13 residues. Looked up from germline, CDR1 is SNHLY and CDR2 is FYNNEI. The CDR3 here is CASFSPGGNEQYF. The CDR3 bases are TGTGCCAGCTTTTCCCCGGGAGGGAACGAGCAGTACTTC.

The rearrangement uses TRBV3-1 (or the pseudogene TRBV3-2) and TRBJ1-1; D uncertain. Trimming pared 7 bases from V and 2 bases from J, leaving 11 bases between. The CDR3 contains 13 residues. Germline loops: CDR1 LGHDT, CDR2 YNNKEL (reference sequence). As DNA, the CDR3 is TGTGCCAGCACCCTTGGACTCAACACTGAAGCTTTCTTT. It specifies CASTLGLNTEAFF.

This sequence joins TRBV30 and TRBJ1-3, with 11 bases identical to TRBD1. Trimming cost V 4 bases and J 4 bases; bases outside gene matches: 6. This CDR3 is built from 15 residues. CDR1 GTSNPN and CDR2 SVGIG come from the germline V gene (reference sequence). The CDR3 DNA sequence: TGTGCCTGGACTGCCGGGACAGGGGGAGGAAACACCATATATTTT. Its protein is CAWTAGTGGGNTIYF.

This rearrangement joins TRBV10-3 to TRBJ1-2; unclear D gene. V was shortened by 0 bases and J by 2 bases, with 13 bases between the two germline ends. The CDR3 covers 16 residues. CDR1 and CDR2 (germline): ENHRY, SYGVKD. CDR3 DNA: TGTGCCATCAGTGAGTCGCGGAGTGTTGCAAACTATGGCTACACCTTC. Amino acid sequence: CAISESRSVANYGYTF.

CDR3 in amino acids: CASSPNRGSSEKLFF. The CDR3 DNA is TGTGCCAGCTCACCAAACAGGGGCTCTAGTGAAAAACTGTTTTTT. The gene calls are TRBV18 and TRBJ1-4; 7 bases fit TRBD1. The CDR3 is 15 amino acids. V shed 2 bases and J 7 bases; nucleotides not matched to a gene: 7. Per germline, CDR1 KGHSH and CDR2 LQKENI.

J is TRBJ2-3 and V is TRBV5-4; 12 nucleotides align to TRBD2. The CDR3 is 16 residues long. Germline V gene sequence: CDR1 SGHNT, CDR2 YYREEE (reference sequence). The J segment lost 6 bases and the V segment lost 1 base, leaving 6 bases of the junction unmatched. The CDR3 DNA reads TGTGCCAGCAGCTTGAAGGGGCTAGCGGGGGGGGATACGCAGTATTTT. This translates into CASSLKGLAGGDTQYF.

J is TRBJ2-3 and V is TRBV2, with TRBD2 matching over 15 bases. The CDR3 has 18 amino acids. V gave up 5 bases and J gave up 2 bases; unmatched junction bases: 8. Germline V gene sequence: CDR1 SNHLY, CDR2 FYNNEI. DNA of the CDR3: TGTGCCAGCAGTACGGGACTAGCGGGAGGTGGGGACACAGATACGCAGTATTTT. Translated, it gives CASSTGLAGGGDTDTQYF.

The chain couples TRBV2 to TRBJ2-1, with D hard to call. V was pared by 2 bases and J by 7 bases, with 9 bases between. The CDR3 has 13 amino acids. The germline V gene encodes CDR1 SNHLY and CDR2 FYNNEI. CDR3 coding DNA: TGTGCCAGCAGTGAAACGAGTAAGAATGAGCAGTTCTTC. This encodes CASSETSKNEQFF.

J is TRBJ2-5 and V is TRBV7-6; 9 bases line up with TRBD2. The V and J ends lost 1 base and 1 base, in that order; junction bases with no gene match: 4. This CDR3 is 16 amino acids long. Germline assignment: CDR1 SGHVS and CDR2 FNYEAQ. The CDR3 reads CASSLGLAGTQETQYF. The CDR3 DNA follows: TGTGCCAGCAGCTTAGGCCTAGCGGGGACCCAAGAGACCCAGTACTTC.

J is TRBJ2-7 and V is TRBV5-8; D ambiguous. Germline V lookup: CDR1 SGHTS, CDR2 YDEGEE. The CDR3 covers 11 residues. Deletions cut 0 bases from V and 6 bases from J, with 4 bases between. CDR3 DNA sequence: TGTGCCAGCAGCTTGGATCGCGAGCAGTACTTC. This gives the protein CASSLDREQYF.

The chain couples TRBV5-4 to TRBJ1-1; 9 bases match TRBD1. The CDR3 has 16 residues. Trimming took 4 bases from V and 6 from J; bases not matched to a gene: 13. Germline V gene sequence: CDR1 SGHNT, CDR2 YYREEE (reference sequence). This CDR3 is CASSTPQGQGAAEAFF. The CDR3, as DNA: TGTGCCAGCAGCACCCCTCAGGGACAGGGAGCCGCTGAAGCTTTCTTT. The full variable domain, its missing parts supplied by reference TRBV5-4 and TRBJ1-1, is ETGVTQSPTHLIKTRGQQVTLRCSSQSGHNTVSWYQQALGQGPQFIFQYYREEENGRGNFPPRFSGLQFPNYSSELNVNALELDDSALYLCASSTPQGQGAAEAFFGQGTRLTVV.

The genes are TRBV5-5 and TRBJ1-2; 7 bases line up with TRBD1. The germline V gene has CDR1 SGHKS and CDR2 YYEKEE (reference sequence). V dropped 2 bases and J dropped 2; count of bases not matched to a gene: 6. This CDR3 region has 15 residues. The CDR3 DNA follows: TGTGCCAGCAGCTTCAGCACAGGGGAGAACTATGGCTACACCTTC. It codes for CASSFSTGENYGYTF. The whole variable domain, remainder taken from reference TRBV5-5 and TRBJ1-2, is DAGVTQSPTHLIKTRGQQVTLRCSPISGHKSVSWYQQVLGQGPQFIFQYYEKEERGRGNFPDRFSARQFPNYSSELNVNALLLGDSALYLCASSFSTGENYGYTFGSGTRLTVV.

J is TRBJ1-3 and V is TRBV19; no clear D gene. CDR3 size: 14 residues. CDR1 is LNHDA and CDR2 is SQIVND in the germline V gene (reference sequence). Between the trimmed V and J ends, which lost 5 bases and 0 bases, there was a span of 8 bases. The CDR3 coding sequence is TGTGCCAGTAGTGACGGGGACTCTGGAAACACCATATATTTT. It translates to CASSDGDSGNTIYF. The full variable domain, its missing parts supplied by reference TRBV19 and TRBJ1-3, is DGGITQSPKYLFRKEGQNVTLSCEQNLNHDAMYWYRQDPGQGLRLIYYSQIVNDFQKGDIAEGYSVSREKKESFPLTVTSAQKNPTAFYLCASSDGDSGNTIYFGEGSWLTVV.

Here the CDR3 reads CASSRTAEGDTSTDTQYF. The CDR3 DNA sequence: TGTGCCAGCTCACGCACAGCCGAGGGGGACACCAGCACAGATACGCAGTATTTT. The V gene is TRBV18, the J gene TRBJ2-3; tentatively, D is TRBD1 (6 bases). The V gene lost 4 bases and the J gene lost 0 bases, with 20 bases spanning the gap. Germline V gene sequence: CDR1 KGHSH, CDR2 LQKENI. This CDR3 contains 18 residues.

J is TRBJ2-3 and V is TRBV2, with a possible D match to TRBD2 (6 bases). V gave up 6 bases and J gave up 6 bases, with 10 bases separating them. There are 12 residues in the CDR3. CDR1 is SNHLY, CDR2 FYNNEI, per germline. In DNA form, the CDR3 reads TGTGCCAGCAGCCCCGGAGGGGATACGCAGTATTTT. This translates into CASSPGGDTQYF.

This clone has only a few counts. This sequence joins TRBV24-1 and TRBJ2-2; 9 bases are a match to TRBD1. CDR1 is KGHDR and CDR2 is SFDVKD in the germline V gene. The CDR3 length is 18 residues. Trimming at V came to 2 bases and at J to 5 bases, leaving 11 bases not matched to a gene. The CDR3 DNA follows: TGTGCCACCAGTGATTGGGGGACGGGACAGGGTTTAACCGGGGAGCTGTTTTTT. Its protein product is CATSDWGTGQGLTGELFF.

The CDR3 DNA reads as TGTGCCAGCAGCAACAGGGATCAGCCCCAGCATTTT. It is translated as CASSNRDQPQHF. This chain links TRBV14 with TRBJ1-5; tentative D call: TRBD1 (6 bases). Trimming removed 5 bases at V and 5 bases at J, with 7 bases between. This CDR3 spans 12 amino acids. Germline V gene lookup returns CDR1 SGHDN and CDR2 FVKESK.

This sequence joins TRBV7-7 and TRBJ2-1, with 7 bases lining up with TRBD1. V dropped 5 bases and J dropped 8; count of bases not matched to a gene: 9. CDR3 length equals 14 residues. Germline V gene lookup returns CDR1 SSHAT and CDR2 FNYEAQ (reference sequence). The CDR3, as DNA: TGTGCCAGCAGCAGGGGGCAGGGCTTCGATGAGCAGTTCTTC. This encodes CASSRGQGFDEQFF.

The gene calls are TRBV7-2 and TRBJ1-1; D call uncertain. Germline-derived CDR1 and CDR2 are SGHTA and FQGNSA. V was clipped by 5 bases and J by 11 bases, with 18 bases between them. The CDR3 is 13 residues long. CDR3 loop: CASSGDEGLDAFF. DNA of the CDR3: TGTGCCAGCAGCGGAGACGAGGGCTTGGATGCTTTCTTT.

The chain has TRBV5-1 and TRBJ2-1; 8 nucleotides agree with TRBD2. The CDR3 loop spans 15 amino acids. Per germline, CDR1 SGHRS and CDR2 YFSETQ. V shed 1 base and J 9 bases; nucleotides not matched to a gene: 9. The CDR3 region is CASSLSLAGSTEQFF. In DNA form, the CDR3 reads TGCGCCAGCAGCTTGAGCCTAGCGGGCAGCACTGAGCAGTTCTTC. The variable domain in full, completed from reference TRBV5-1 and TRBJ2-1, reads KAGVTQTPRYLIKTRGQQVTLSCSPISGHRSVSWYQQTPGQGLQFLFEYFSETQRNKGNFPGRFSGRQFSNSRSEMNVSTLELGDSALYLCASSLSLAGSTEQFFGPGTRLTVL.

This chain links TRBV28 with TRBJ1-1, with 7 positions matching TRBD1. CDR1 is MDHEN, CDR2 SYDVKM, per germline. The CDR3 totals 13 residues. V gave up 6 bases and J gave up 4 bases; unmatched junction bases: 5. DNA for the CDR3: TGTGCCAGCAGGGGGACAGATGGCACTGAAGCTTTCTTT. It yields the protein CASRGTDGTEAFF. The variable domain in full, completed from reference TRBV28 and TRBJ1-1, reads DVKVTQSSRYLVKRTGEKVFLECVQDMDHENMFWYRQDPGLGLRLIYFSYDVKMKEKGDIPEGYSVSREKKERFSLILESASTNQTSMYLCASRGTDGTEAFFGQGTRLTVV.

This clone was found once. This chain uses TRBV7-6 with TRBJ2-7; 12 bases map to TRBD2. Germline-derived CDR1 and CDR2 are SGHVS and FNYEAQ. V lost 5 bases to trimming and J lost 6 bases; unmatched junction nucleotides: 17. There are 18 residues in the CDR3. CDR3 DNA: TGTGCCAGCAGCCCGACCCTAGCGGGAGGGCCCGGGCTGCTCGAGCAGTACTTC. It is translated as CASSPTLAGGPGLLEQYF.

This chain links TRBV10-2 with TRBJ2-3; 8 nucleotides agree with TRBD2. The CDR3 length is 16 residues. The V gene end was trimmed by 6 bases and the J gene end by 3 bases; junction bases not matched to a gene: 11. In germline, CDR1 is WSHSY, CDR2 SAAADI. The CDR3 bases are TGCGCCAGCAGGGCCGGGGAGAAGCGGGAGACAGATACGCAGTATTTT. Translation gives CASRAGEKRETDTQYF.